This T cell receptor beta chain was identified in a study of blood T cells in healthy people across ages. Overall study context: When template switching was applied, about one barcoded beta molecule was captured per two T cells.

Looked up from germline, CDR1 is MDHEN and CDR2 is SYDVKM. Trimming at V came to 5 bases and at J to 4 bases, leaving 4 bases not matched to a gene. This CDR3 has 14 amino acids. Notes on this clonotype: The antigen is not known.

General study points: Observed TCR beta diversity per million T cells went down as age went up. This fall followed a roughly linear course with age.

It was with a sample-barcoded 5' primer and a J-beta primer mix that a second PCR of roughly 7 to 12 cycles was run. Each cDNA was tagged by a template-switch adaptor containing 12 random nucleotides. One entry per CDR3 protein results from TCRdb running MiXCR on the 5' RACE reads. The sample includes roughly 1.5 million distinct CDR3 sequences, 40% to 45% of them seen just once. This receptor was identified in a woman aged 18-35 years in good health. The sequenced sample was blood. V is TRBV28 and J is TRBJ2-3; 9 bases line up with TRBD2. In nucleotides, the CDR3 is TGTGCCAGCAGTATAGCGGGAGCCCCAGATACGCAGTATTTT. Translated: CASSIAGAPDTQYF.